This T cell receptor beta chain was obtained from a study of cytomegalovirus exposure and HLA in healthy donors. General observations from the study: Later on, a genetic analysis was performed. It linked a missense variant in DCLRE1C with V- and J-gene trimming of TCR beta. Published work reported that the classifier diagnosed cytomegalovirus status with high specificity and sensitivity.

In the case of this clone: What it binds is not known.

The primer mix had 60 Vbeta and 13 Jbeta primers. TCRdb keeps only in-frame clones here, not all; method: immunoSEQ multiplex PCR. The sample lists 200,000 to 250,000 clones, 77% occurring once. From germline, CDR1 is SGHDN and CDR2 FVKESK. V lost 2 bases to trimming and J lost 1 base, with 11 bases between them. The CDR3 has 15 residues. The chain is built from TRBV14 and TRBJ1-1; no reliable D call. The TCR originated in a woman in her fifties or sixties in good health and CMV-seropositive. The sequenced sample consisted of PBMCs. The CDR3 loop is CASSQLEATNTEAFF. CDR3 nucleotides: TGTGCCAGCAGCCAACTCGAAGCGACGAACACTGAAGCTTTCTTT.